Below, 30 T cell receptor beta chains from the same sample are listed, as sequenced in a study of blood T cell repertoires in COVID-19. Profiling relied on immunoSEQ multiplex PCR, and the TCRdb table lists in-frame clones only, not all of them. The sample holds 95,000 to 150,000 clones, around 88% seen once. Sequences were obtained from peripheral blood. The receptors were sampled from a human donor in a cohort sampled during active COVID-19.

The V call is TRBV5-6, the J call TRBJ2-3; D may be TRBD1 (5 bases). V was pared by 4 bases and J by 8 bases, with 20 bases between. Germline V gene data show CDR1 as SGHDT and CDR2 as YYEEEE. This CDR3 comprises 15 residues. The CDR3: CASSLQVPAAVTQYF. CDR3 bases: TGTGCCAGCAGCCTACAGGTGCCTGCGGCAGTTACGCAGTATTTT.

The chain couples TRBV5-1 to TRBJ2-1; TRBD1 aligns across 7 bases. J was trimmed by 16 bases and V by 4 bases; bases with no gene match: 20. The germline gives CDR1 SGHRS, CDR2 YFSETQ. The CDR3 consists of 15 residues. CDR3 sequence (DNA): TGCGCCAGCAGCCCATTAGGCAGGGGGTCGCCCGGCCCATTCTTC. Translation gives CASSPLGRGSPGPFF.

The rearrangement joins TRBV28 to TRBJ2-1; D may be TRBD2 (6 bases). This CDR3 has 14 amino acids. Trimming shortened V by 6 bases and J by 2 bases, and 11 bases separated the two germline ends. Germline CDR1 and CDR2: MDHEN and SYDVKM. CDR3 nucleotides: TGTGCCAGCAGCCTCGGCGGGACCTACAATGAGCAGTTCTTC. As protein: CASSLGGTYNEQFF.

CDR3 sequence: CATSDPLAAQETQYF. CDR3 in DNA: TGTGCCACCAGTGACCCACTAGCGGCCCAAGAGACCCAGTACTTC. The rearrangement uses TRBV24-1 and TRBJ2-5, with TRBD2 identical over 8 bases. CDR1 KGHDR and CDR2 SFDVKD come from the germline V gene. V gave up 4 bases and J gave up 1 base; unmatched junction bases: 4. The CDR3 loop spans 15 amino acids.

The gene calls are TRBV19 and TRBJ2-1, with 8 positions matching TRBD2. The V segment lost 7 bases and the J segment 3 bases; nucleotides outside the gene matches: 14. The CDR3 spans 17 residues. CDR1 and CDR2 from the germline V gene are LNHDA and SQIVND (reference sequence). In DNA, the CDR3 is TGTGCCAGTACCCCGGGCGGACTAGCAGTTAGCTACAATGAGCAGTTCTTC. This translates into CASTPGGLAVSYNEQFF.

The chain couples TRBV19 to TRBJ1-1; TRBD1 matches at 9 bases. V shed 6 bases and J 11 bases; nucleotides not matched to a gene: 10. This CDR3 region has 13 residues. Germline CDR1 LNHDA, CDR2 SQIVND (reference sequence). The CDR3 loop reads CASSTGGALYAFF. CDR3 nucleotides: TGTGCCAGTAGCACAGGGGGCGCTTTATATGCTTTCTTT.

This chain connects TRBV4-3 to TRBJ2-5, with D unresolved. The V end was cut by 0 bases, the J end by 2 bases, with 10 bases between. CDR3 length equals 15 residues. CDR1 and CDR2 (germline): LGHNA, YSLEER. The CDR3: CASSQDLVEQETQYF. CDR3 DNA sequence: TGCGCCAGCAGCCAAGATTTAGTAGAGCAAGAGACCCAGTACTTC.

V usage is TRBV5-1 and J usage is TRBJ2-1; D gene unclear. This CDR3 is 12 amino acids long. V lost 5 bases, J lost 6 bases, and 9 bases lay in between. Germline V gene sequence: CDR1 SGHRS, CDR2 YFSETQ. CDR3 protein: CASRGSSNEQFF. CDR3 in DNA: TGCGCCAGCAGGGGTAGCAGCAATGAGCAGTTCTTC. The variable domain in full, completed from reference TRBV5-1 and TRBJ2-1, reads KAGVTQTPRYLIKTRGQQVTLSCSPISGHRSVSWYQQTPGQGLQFLFEYFSETQRNKGNFPGRFSGRQFSNSRSEMNVSTLELGDSALYLCASRGSSNEQFFGPGTRLTVL.

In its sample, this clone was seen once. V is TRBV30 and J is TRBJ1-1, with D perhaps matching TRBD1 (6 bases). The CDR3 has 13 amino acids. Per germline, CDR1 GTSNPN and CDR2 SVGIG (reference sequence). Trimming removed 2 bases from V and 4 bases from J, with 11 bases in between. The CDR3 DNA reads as TGTGCCTGGAGTTGGGCCAGGGGCACTGAAGCTTTCTTT. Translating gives CAWSWARGTEAFF.

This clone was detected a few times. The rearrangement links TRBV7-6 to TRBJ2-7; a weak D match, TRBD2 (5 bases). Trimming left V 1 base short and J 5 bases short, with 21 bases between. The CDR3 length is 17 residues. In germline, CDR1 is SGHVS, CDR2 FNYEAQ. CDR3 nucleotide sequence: TGTGCCAGCAGCTTAGGCGATGGTGGGCTAGCAAATAACGAGCAGTACTTC. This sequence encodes CASSLGDGGLANNEQYF.

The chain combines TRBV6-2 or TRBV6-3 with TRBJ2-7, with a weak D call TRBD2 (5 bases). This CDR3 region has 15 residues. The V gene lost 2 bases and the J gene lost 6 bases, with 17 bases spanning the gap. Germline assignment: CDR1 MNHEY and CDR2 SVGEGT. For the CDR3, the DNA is TGTGCCAGCAGTTACCCCGAGGGTCTCCGGGGCGAGCAGTACTTC. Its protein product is CASSYPEGLRGEQYF.

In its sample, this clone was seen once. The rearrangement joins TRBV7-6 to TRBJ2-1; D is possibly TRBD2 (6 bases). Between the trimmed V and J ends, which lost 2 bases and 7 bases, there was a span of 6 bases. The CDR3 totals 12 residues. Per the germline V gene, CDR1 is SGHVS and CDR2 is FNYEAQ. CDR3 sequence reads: CASSLSGNEQFF. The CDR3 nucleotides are TGTGCCAGCAGCTTAAGCGGGAATGAGCAGTTCTTC.

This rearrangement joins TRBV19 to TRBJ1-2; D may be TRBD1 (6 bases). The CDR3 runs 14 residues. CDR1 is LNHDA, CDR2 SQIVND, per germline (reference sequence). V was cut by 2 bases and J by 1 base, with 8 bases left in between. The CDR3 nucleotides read TGTGCCAGTAGTATACAGGGGATTAACTATGGCTACACCTTC. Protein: CASSIQGINYGYTF.

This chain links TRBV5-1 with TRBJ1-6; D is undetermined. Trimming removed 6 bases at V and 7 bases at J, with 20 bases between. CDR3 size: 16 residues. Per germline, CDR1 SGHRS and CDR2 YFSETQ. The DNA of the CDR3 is TGCGCCAGCACAGAACAGACCCTTTTAGGAAATTCACCCCTCCACTTT. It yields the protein CASTEQTLLGNSPLHF.

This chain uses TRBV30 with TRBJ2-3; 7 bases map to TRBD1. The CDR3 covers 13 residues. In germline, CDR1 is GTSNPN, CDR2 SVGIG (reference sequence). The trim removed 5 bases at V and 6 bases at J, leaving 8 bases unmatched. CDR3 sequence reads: CAWCQGVSDTQYF. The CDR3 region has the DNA TGTGCCTGGTGCCAGGGGGTATCGGATACGCAGTATTTT.

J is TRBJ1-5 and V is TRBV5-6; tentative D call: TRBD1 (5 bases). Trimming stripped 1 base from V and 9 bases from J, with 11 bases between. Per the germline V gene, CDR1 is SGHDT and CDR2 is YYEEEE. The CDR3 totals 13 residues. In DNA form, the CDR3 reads TGTGCCAGCAGCTTGTCGGGGGAGCGGCCCCAGCATTTT. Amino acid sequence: CASSLSGERPQHF.

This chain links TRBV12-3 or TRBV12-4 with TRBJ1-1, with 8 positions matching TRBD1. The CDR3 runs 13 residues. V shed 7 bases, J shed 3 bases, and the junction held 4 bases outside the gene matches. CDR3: CASKQGAHTEAFF. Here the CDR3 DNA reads TGTGCCAGCAAGCAGGGGGCCCACACTGAAGCTTTCTTT.

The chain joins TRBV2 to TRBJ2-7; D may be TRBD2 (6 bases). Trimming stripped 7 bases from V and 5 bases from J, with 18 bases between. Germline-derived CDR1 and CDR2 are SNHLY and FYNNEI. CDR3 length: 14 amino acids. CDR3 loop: CASTRDFQGDEQYF. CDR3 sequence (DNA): TGTGCCAGCACCCGGGACTTCCAAGGTGACGAGCAGTACTTC.

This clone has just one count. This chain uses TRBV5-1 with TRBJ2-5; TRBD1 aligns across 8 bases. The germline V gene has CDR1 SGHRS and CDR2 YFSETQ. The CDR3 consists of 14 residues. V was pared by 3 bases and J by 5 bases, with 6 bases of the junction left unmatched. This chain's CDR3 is CASSSDRVGETQYF. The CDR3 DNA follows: TGCGCCAGCAGCTCGGACAGGGTTGGGGAGACCCAGTACTTC. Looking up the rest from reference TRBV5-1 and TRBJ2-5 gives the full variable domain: KAGVTQTPRYLIKTRGQQVTLSCSPISGHRSVSWYQQTPGQGLQFLFEYFSETQRNKGNFPGRFSGRQFSNSRSEMNVSTLELGDSALYLCASSSDRVGETQYFGPGTRLLVL.

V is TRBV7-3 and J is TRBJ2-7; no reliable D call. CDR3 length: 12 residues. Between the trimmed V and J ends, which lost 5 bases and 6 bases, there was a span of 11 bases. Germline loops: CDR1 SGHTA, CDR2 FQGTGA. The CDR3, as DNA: TGTGCCAGCAGCCCGACCCGCGGCGAGCAGTACTTC. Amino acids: CASSPTRGEQYF.

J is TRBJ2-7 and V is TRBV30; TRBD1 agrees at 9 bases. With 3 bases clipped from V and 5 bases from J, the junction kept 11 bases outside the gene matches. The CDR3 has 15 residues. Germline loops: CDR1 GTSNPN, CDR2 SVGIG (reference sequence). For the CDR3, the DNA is TGTGCCTGGAGACCCTACAGGGACAGGGCCCACGAGCAGTACTTC. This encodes CAWRPYRDRAHEQYF.

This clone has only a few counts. The CDR3: CASSEAQGAAYQPQHF. The CDR3 DNA is TGTGCCAGCAGTGAAGCGCAGGGGGCGGCCTATCAGCCCCAGCATTTT. The genes are TRBV6-1 and TRBJ1-5, with 8 bases identical to TRBD1. V lost 0 bases and J lost 5; bases outside the gene matches: 6. Germline V CDR1 and CDR2: MNHNS, SASEGT. The CDR3 is 16 amino acids.

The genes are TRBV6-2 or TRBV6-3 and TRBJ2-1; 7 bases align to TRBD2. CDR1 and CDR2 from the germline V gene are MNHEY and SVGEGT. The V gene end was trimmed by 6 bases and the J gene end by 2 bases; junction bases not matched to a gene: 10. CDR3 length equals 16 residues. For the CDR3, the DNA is TGTGCCAGCAGCCTTCGGGACTACACCCCCTACAATGAGCAGTTCTTC. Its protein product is CASSLRDYTPYNEQFF.

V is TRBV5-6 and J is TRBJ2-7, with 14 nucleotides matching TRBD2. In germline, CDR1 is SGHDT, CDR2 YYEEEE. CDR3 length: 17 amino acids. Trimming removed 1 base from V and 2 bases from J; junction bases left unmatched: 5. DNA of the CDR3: TGTGCCAGCAGCTTGCCGGGACTAGCGGGAGAAACCTACGAGCAGTACTTC. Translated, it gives CASSLPGLAGETYEQYF.

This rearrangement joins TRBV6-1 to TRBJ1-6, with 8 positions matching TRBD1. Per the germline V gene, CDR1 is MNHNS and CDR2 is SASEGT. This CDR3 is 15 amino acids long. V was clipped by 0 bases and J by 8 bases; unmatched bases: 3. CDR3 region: CASSEAPGQDSPLHF. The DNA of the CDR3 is TGTGCCAGCAGTGAAGCCCCGGGACAGGATTCACCCCTCCACTTT.

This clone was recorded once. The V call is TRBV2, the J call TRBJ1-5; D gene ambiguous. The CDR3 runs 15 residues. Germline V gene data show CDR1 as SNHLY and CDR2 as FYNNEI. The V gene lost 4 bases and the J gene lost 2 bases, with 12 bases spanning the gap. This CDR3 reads CASSAPGVGNQPQHF. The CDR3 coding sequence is TGTGCCAGCAGTGCCCCGGGAGTAGGCAATCAGCCCCAGCATTTT. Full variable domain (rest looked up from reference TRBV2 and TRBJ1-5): EPEVTQTPSHQVTQMGQEVILRCVPISNHLYFYWYRQILGQKVEFLVSFYNNEISEKSEIFDDQFSVERPDGSNFTLKIRSTKLEDSAMYFCASSAPGVGNQPQHFGDGTRLSIL.

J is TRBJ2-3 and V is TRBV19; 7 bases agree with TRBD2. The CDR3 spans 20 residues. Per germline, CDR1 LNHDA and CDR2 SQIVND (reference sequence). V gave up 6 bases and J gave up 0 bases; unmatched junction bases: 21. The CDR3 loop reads CASSPRGFAGEGPSTDTQYF. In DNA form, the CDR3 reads TGTGCCAGTAGCCCTAGGGGATTTGCGGGGGAGGGCCCGAGCACAGATACGCAGTATTTT.

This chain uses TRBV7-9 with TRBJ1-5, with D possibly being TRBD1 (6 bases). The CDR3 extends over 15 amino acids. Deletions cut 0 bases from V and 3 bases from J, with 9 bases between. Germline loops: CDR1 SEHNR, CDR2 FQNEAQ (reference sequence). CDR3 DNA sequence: TGTGCCAGCAGCTTAGCCCAGGGGTACAATCAGCCCCAGCATTTT. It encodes CASSLAQGYNQPQHF.

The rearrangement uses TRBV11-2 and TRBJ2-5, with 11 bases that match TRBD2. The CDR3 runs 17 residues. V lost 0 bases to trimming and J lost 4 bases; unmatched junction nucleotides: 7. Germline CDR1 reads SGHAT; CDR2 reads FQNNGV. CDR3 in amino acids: CASSLEGLAGVGETQYF. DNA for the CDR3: TGTGCCAGCAGCTTAGAAGGACTAGCGGGCGTTGGAGAGACCCAGTACTTC.

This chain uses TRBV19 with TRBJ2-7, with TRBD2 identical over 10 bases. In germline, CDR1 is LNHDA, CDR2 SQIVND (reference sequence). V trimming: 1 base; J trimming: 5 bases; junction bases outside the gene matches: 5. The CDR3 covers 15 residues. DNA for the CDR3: TGTGCCAGTAGTATAGGCTCTAGCGGGAGAAACGAGCAGTACTTC. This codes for CASSIGSSGRNEQYF.